In its sample, the clone carrying this T cell receptor beta chain was seen many times. Its matching antigen is unknown. Trimming shortened V by 3 bases and J by 7 bases, and 24 bases separated the two germline ends. The germline V gene has CDR1 LNHDA and CDR2 SQIVND (reference sequence). The CDR3 runs to 17 residues. TCRdb's copy holds only in-frame clones and misses some; the assay was immunoSEQ multiplex PCR. The sample has approximately 7,900 clones, none seen only once. Cyclophosphamide on days +3 and +4 followed busulfan-fludarabine conditioning and a marrow graft. This sample was taken from a study of T cells after posttransplantation cyclophosphamide. General observations from the study: Skin or GI-infiltrating T cells shared few TRB sequences with blood. Later post-transplant blood repertoires were often dominated by donor CD8+ memory clones. Recipient CMV seropositivity and CMV reactivation strongly tracked TRB clonality.

The specimen comprised PBMCs, sampled after an allogeneic stem cell transplant with post-transplant cyclophosphamide. The chain employs TRBV19 and TRBJ1-2, with D hard to call. The receptor comes from a male patient aged 30 to 39 who received an allogeneic stem cell transplant from an unrelated donor, was CMV-positive, and had acute and chronic GVHD. Some T cells may arise from the graft donor. CDR3 DNA sequence: TGTGCCAGTAGTATCTCGACGTCGGATGCGGGGTCGAGTGGCTACACCTTC. Translated: CASSISTSDAGSSGYTF.